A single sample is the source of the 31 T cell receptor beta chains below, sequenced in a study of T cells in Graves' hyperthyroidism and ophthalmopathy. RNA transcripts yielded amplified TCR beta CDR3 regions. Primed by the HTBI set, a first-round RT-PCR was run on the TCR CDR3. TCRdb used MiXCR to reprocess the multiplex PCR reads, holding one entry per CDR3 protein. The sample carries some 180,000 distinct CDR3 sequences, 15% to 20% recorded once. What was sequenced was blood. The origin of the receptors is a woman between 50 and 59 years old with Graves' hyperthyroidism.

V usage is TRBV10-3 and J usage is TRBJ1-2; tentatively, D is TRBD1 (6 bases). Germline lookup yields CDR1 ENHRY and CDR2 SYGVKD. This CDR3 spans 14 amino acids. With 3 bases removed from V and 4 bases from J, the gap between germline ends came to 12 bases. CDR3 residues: CAISDTGTGYGYTF. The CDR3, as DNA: TGTGCCATCAGTGACACAGGGACCGGCTATGGCTACACCTTC.

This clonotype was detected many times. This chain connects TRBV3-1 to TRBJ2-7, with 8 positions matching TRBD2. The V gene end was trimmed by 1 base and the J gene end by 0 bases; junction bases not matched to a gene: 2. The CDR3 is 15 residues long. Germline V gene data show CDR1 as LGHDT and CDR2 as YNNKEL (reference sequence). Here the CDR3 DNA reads TGTGCCAGCAGCCAAGGACTAGCGAGCTCCTACGAGCAGTACTTC. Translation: CASSQGLASSYEQYF.

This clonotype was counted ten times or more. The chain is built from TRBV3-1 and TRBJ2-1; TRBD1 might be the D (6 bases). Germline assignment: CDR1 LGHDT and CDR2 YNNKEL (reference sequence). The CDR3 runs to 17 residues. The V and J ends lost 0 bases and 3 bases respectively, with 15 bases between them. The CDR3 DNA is TGTGCCAGCAGCCAAGATGGGGGCAGTATCCTCTACAATGAGCAGTTCTTC. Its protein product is CASSQDGGSILYNEQFF.

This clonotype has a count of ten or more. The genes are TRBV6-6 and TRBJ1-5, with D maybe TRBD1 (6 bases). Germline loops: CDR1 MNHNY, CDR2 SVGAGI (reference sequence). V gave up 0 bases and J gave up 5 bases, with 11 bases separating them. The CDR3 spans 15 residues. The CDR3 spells CASSYSARGDQPQHF. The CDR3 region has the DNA TGTGCCAGCAGTTACTCGGCCAGGGGAGATCAGCCCCAGCATTTT.

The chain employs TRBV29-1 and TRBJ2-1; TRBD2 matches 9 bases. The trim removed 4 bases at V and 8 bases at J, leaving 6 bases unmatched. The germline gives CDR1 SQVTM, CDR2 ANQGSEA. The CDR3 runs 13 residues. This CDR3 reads CSVVLAGLYEQFF. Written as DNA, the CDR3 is TGCAGCGTTGTGCTAGCGGGATTATATGAGCAGTTCTTC.

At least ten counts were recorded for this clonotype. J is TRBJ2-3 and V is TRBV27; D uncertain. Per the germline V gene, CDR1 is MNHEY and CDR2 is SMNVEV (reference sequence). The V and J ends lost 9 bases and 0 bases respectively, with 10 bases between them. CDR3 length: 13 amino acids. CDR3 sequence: CASTEHSTDTQYF. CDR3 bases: TGTGCCAGTACAGAGCACAGCACAGATACGCAGTATTTT.

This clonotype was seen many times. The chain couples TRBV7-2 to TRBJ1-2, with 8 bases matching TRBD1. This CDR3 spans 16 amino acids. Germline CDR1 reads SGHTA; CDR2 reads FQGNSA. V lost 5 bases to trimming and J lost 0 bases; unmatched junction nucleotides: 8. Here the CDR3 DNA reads TGTGCCAGCAGCCGGGACAGGACCAGCTCTAACTATGGCTACACCTTC. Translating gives CASSRDRTSSNYGYTF.

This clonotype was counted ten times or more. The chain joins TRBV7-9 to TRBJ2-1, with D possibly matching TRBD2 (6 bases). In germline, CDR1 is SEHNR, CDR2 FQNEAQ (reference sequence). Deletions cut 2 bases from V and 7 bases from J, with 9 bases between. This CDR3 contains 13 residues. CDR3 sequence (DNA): TGTGCCAGCAGCTTACCAGGGAGGAATGAGCAGTTCTTC. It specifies CASSLPGRNEQFF.

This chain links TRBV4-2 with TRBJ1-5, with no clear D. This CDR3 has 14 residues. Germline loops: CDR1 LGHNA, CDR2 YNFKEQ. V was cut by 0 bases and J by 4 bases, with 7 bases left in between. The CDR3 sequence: CASSQEQGNQPQHF. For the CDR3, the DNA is TGTGCCAGCAGCCAAGAGCAAGGGAATCAGCCCCAGCATTTT.

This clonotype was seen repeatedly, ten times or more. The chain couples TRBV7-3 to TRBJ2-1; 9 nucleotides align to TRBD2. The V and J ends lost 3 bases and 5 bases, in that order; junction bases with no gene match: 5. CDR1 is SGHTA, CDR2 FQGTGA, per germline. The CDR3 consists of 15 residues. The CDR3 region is CASSLRRGGDNEQFF. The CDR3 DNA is TGTGCCAGCAGCTTGAGGCGGGGGGGAGACAATGAGCAGTTCTTC.

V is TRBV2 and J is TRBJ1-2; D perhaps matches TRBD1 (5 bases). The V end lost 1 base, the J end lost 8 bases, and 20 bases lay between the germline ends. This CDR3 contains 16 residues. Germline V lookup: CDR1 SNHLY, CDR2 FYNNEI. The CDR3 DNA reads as TGTGCCAGCAGTGAAGAAGGGGCAGGCGAGGCAGGAGGCTACACCTTC. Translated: CASSEEGAGEAGGYTF.

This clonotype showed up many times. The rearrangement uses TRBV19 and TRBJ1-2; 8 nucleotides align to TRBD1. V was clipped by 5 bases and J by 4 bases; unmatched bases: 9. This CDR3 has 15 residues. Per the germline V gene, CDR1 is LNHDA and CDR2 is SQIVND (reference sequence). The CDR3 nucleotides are TGTGCCAGTAGTCCTTCTCAGGGGGCATTCTATGGCTACACCTTC. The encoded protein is CASSPSQGAFYGYTF.

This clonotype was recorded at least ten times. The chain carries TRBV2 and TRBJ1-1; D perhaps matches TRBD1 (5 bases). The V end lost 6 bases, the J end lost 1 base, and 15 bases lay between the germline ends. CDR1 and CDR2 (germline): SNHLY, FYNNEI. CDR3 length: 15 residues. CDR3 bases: TGTGCCAGCAGCACCCAGGGCCCGGCGAACACTGAAGCTTTCTTT. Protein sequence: CASSTQGPANTEAFF.

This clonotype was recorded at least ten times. For the CDR3, the DNA is TGTGCCACCAGCAGAGATAAGGGGGTGAAGTCACCCCTCCACTTT. This gives the protein CATSRDKGVKSPLHF. The V call is TRBV15, the J call TRBJ1-6, with D tentatively TRBD1 (6 bases). CDR3 length: 15 amino acids. Trimming took off 0 bases at V and 10 bases at J, with 13 bases between the two ends. Germline CDR1 and CDR2: LNHNV and YYDKDF (reference sequence).

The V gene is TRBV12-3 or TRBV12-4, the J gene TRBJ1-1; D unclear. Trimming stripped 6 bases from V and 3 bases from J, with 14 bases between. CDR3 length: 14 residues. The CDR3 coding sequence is TGTGCCAGCAGCCAAGACTCCGGGGACACTGAAGCTTTCTTT. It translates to CASSQDSGDTEAFF.

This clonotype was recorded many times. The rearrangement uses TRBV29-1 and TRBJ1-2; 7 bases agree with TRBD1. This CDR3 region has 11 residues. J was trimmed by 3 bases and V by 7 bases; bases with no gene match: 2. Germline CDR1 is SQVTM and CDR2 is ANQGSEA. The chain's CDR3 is CSGGTDYGYTF. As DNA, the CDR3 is TGCAGCGGAGGGACAGACTATGGCTACACCTTC.

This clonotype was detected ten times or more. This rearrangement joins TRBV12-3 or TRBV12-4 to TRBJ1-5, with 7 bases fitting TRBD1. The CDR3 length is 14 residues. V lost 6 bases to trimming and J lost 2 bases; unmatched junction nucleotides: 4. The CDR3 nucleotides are TGTGCCAGCAGCCCCGACAGGGGCAATCAGCCCCAGCATTTT. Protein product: CASSPDRGNQPQHF.

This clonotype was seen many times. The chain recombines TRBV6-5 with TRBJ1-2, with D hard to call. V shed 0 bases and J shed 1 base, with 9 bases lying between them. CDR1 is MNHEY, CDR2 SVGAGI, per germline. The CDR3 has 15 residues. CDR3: CASSYSRRGNYGYTF. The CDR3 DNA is TGTGCCAGCAGTTACTCGCGGCGCGGTAACTATGGCTACACCTTC.

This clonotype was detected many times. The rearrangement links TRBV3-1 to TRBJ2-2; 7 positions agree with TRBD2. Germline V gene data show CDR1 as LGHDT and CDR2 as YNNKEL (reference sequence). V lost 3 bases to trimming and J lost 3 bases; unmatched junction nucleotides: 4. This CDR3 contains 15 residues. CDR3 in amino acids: CASSHERGDTGELFF. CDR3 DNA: TGTGCCAGCAGCCATGAGCGGGGTGACACCGGGGAGCTGTTTTTT.

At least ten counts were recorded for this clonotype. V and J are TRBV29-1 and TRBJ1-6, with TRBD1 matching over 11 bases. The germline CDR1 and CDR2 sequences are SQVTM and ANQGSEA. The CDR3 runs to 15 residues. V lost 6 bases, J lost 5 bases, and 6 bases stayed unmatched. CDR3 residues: CSVPSGQGDNSPLHF. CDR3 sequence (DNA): TGCAGCGTACCCTCGGGACAGGGGGATAATTCACCCCTCCACTTT.

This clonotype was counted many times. This chain's CDR3 is CASSPTGTYNSPLHF. For the CDR3, the DNA is TGTGCCAGTAGTCCAACAGGAACTTATAATTCACCCCTCCACTTT. The gene calls are TRBV19 and TRBJ1-6; tentative D call: TRBD1 (5 bases). Deletions cut 5 bases from V and 4 bases from J, with 12 bases between. CDR1 is LNHDA, CDR2 SQIVND, per germline (reference sequence). The CDR3 consists of 15 residues.

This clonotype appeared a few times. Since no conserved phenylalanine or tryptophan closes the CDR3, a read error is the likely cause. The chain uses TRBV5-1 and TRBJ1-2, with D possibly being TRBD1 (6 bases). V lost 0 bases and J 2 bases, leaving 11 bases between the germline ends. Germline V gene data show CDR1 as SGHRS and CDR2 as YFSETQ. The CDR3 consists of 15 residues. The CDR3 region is CASSLAGVLNYGYTS. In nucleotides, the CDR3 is TGCGCCAGCAGCTTGGCAGGGGTCCTAAACTATGGCTACACCTCC.

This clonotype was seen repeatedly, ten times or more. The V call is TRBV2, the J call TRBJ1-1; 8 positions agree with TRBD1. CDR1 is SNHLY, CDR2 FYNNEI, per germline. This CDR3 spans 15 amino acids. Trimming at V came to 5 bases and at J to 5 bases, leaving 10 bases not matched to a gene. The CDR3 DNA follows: TGTGCCAGCAGTAGCAGTCGACAGGGGAGGACTGAAGCTTTCTTT. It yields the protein CASSSSRQGRTEAFF.

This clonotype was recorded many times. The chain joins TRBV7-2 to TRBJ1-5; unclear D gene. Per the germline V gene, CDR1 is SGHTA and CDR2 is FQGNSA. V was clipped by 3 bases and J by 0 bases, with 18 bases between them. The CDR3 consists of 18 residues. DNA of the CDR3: TGTGCCAGCAGCTTTACTGACCGGGCCCGATATAGCAATCAGCCCCAGCATTTT. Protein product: CASSFTDRARYSNQPQHF.

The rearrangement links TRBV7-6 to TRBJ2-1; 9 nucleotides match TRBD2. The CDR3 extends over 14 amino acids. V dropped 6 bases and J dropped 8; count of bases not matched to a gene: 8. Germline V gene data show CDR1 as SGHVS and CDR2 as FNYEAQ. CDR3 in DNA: TGTGCCAGCAGATCCGGACTAGCGAGGGATGAGCAGTTCTTC. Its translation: CASRSGLARDEQFF.

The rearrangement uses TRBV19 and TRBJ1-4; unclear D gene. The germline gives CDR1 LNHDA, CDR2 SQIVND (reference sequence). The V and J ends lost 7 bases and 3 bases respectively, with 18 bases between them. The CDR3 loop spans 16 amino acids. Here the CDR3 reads CASTLLAGASNEKLFF. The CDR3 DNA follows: TGTGCCAGTACTCTCCTTGCGGGCGCCTCTAATGAAAAACTGTTTTTT.

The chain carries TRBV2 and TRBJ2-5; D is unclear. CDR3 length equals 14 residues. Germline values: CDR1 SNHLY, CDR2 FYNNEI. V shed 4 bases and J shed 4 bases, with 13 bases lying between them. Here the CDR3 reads CASSAIASGETQYF. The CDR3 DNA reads TGTGCCAGCAGTGCTATTGCCTCAGGAGAGACCCAGTACTTC.

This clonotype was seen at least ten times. In DNA, the CDR3 is TGTGCCAGCAGTTTATGGGGAAGCAATCAGCCCCAGCATTTT. Its protein product is CASSLWGSNQPQHF. The rearrangement links TRBV12-3 or TRBV12-4 to TRBJ1-5; no clear D. The V end was cut by 2 bases, the J end by 1 base, with 6 bases between. The length of the CDR3 is 14 residues.

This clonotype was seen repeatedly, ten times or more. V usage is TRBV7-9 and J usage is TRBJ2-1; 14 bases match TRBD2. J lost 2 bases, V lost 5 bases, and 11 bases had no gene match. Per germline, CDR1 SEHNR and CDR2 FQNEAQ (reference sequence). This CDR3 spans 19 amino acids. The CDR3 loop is CASSPGLAGARRTYNEQFF. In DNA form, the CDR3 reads TGTGCCAGCAGCCCGGGACTAGCGGGGGCACGGCGCACCTACAATGAGCAGTTCTTC. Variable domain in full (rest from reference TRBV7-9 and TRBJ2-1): DTGVSQNPRHKITKRGQNVTFRCDPISEHNRLYWYRQTLGQGPEFLTYFQNEAQLEKSRLLSDRFSAERPKGSFSTLEIQRTEQGDSAMYLCASSPGLAGARRTYNEQFFGPGTRLTVL.

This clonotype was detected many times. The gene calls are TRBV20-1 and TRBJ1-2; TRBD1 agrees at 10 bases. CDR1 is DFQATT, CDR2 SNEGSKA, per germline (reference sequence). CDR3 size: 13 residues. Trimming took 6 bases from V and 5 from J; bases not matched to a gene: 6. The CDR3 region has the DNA TGCAGTGCCGGGGACAGGGGAAATTATGGCTACACCTTC. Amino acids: CSAGDRGNYGYTF.

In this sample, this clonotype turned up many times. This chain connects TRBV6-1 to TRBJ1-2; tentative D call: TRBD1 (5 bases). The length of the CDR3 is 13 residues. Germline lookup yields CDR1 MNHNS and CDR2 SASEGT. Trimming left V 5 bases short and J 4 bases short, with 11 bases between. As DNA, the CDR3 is TGTGCCAGCAGTCAGGGCCTTTTCTATGGCTACACCTTC. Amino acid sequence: CASSQGLFYGYTF.